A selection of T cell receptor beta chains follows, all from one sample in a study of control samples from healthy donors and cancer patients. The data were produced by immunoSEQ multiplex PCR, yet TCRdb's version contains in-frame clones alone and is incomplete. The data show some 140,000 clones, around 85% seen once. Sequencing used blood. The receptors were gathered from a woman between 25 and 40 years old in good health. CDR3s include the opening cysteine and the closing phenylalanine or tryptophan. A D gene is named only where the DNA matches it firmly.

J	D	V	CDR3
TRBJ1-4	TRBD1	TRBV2	CASSDGTGNEKLFF
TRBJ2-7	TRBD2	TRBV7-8	CASSLALASGRGEQYF
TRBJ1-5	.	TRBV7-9	CASSSNNQPQHF
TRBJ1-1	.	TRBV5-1	CASMEGSNTEAFF
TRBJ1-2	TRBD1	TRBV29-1	CSVDGWDRPRGYTF
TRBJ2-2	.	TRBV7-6	CASSLEVKSGELFF
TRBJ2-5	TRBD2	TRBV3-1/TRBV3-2	CASDGGGETQYF
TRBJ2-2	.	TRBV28	CASTLRGVGTGELFF
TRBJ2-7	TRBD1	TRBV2	CASRDRGTAQYF
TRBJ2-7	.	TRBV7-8	CASSFGDEQYF
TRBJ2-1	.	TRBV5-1	CASSLAIVTIDEQFF
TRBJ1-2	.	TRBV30	CAWSVPLRTGLNGYTF
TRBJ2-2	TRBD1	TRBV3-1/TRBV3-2	CASSQARTGNTGELFF
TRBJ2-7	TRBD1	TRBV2	CASRRDRVGYEQYF
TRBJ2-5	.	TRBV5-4	CASSSAGVIETQYF
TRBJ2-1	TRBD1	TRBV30	CAWSVFTGGAYNEQFF
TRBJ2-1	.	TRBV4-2	CASSQDSQDSSYNEQFF
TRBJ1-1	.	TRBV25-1	CASSELPQVGSTEAFF
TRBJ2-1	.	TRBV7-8	CASSYSNEQFF
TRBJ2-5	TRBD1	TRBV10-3	CAISVSLGGERETQYF
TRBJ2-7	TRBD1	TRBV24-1	CAASGTGNEQYF
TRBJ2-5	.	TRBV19	CASTTLGGLEETQYF
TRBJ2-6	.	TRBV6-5	CASRDRNSGANVLTF
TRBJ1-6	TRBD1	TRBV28	CASSPTSHRGGDF
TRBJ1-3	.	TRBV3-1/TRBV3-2	CASSSPGSGNTIYF
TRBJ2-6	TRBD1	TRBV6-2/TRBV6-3	CASSPFGQGADGANVLTF
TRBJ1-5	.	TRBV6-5	CASSNSYSNQPQHF
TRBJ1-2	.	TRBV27	CASRGPFGYTF
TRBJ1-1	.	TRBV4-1	CASSQGATDFMNTEAFF